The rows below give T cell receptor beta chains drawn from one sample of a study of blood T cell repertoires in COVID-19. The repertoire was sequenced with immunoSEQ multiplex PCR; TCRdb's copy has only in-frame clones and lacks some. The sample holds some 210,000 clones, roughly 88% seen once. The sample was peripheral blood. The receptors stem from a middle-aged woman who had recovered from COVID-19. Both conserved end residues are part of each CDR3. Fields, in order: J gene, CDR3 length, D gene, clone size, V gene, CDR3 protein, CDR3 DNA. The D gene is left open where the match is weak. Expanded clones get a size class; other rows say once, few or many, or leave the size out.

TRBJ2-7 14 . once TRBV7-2 CASSLDIYSYEQYF TGTGCCAGCAGCTTAGACATATACTCCTACGAGCAGTACTTC
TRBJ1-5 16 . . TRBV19 CASSPRQAYSNQPQHF TGTGCCAGTAGTCCCCGACAGGCGTATAGCAATCAGCCCCAGCATTTT
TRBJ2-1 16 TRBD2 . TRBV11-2 CASNKLAGISYNEQFF TGTGCCAGCAACAAACTAGCGGGTATCTCCTACAATGAGCAGTTCTTC
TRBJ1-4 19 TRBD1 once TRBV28 CATLSPGGTGDATNEKLFF TGTGCCACCTTATCGCCCGGTGGGACAGGGGATGCAACTAATGAAAAACTGTTTTTT
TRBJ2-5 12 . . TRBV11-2 CASSLDSGAQYF TGTGCCAGCAGCTTAGATTCGGGGGCCCAGTACTTC
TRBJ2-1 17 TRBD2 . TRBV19 CASSTGRASGINNEQFF TGTGCCAGTAGTACTGGGAGGGCTAGCGGGATAAACAATGAGCAGTTCTTC
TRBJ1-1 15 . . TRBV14 CASSQDRGWNTEAFF TGTGCCAGCAGCCAAGATAGGGGGTGGAACACTGAAGCTTTCTTT
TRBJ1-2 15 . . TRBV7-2 CASSPQGPSNYGYTF TGTGCCAGCAGCCCCCAGGGGCCTTCTAACTATGGCTACACCTTC
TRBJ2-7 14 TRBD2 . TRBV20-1 CSASLASGMNEQYF TGCAGTGCTAGTTTGGCTAGCGGGATGAACGAGCAGTACTTC
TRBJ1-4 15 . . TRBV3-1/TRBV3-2 CASSQGWTSSGKLFF TGTGCCAGCAGCCAAGGTTGGACAAGTTCGGGAAAACTGTTTTTT
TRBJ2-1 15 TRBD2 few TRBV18 CASSPPVSGSDEQFF TGTGCCAGCTCACCACCTGTTAGCGGGAGCGATGAGCAGTTCTTC
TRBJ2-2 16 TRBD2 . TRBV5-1 CASSGRTSGETGELFF TGCGCCAGCAGCGGACGGACTAGCGGAGAAACCGGGGAGCTGTTTTTT
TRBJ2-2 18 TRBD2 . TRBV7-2 CASSLGLAGGWDPGELFF TGTGCCAGCAGCTTAGGACTAGCGGGAGGGTGGGACCCCGGGGAGCTGTTTTTT
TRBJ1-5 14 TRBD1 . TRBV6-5 CASSYGQGNQPQHF TGTGCCAGCAGTTACGGACAGGGGAATCAGCCCCAGCATTTT
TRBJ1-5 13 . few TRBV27 CASSPSSNQPQHF TGTGCCAGCAGTCCCTCTAGCAATCAGCCCCAGCATTTT
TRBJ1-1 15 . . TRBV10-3 CAISESSGVYTEAFF TGTGCCATCAGTGAGTCGTCGGGTGTTTACACTGAAGCTTTCTTT
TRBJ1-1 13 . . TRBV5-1 CASSLAGAEVAFF TGCGCCAGCAGCTTGGCAGGCGCCGAAGTAGCTTTCTTT
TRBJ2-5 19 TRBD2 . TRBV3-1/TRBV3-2 CASSLQGLAGACRQETQYF TGTGCCAGCAGCCTACAGGGACTAGCGGGAGCGTGTCGTCAAGAGACCCAGTACTTC
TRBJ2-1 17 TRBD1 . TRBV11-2 CASSLDLSVQGDNEQFF TGTGCCAGCAGCTTAGATCTTAGTGTGCAGGGGGATAATGAGCAGTTCTTC
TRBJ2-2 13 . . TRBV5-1 CASSEDIFGELFF TGCGCCAGCAGCGAGGACATCTTCGGGGAGCTGTTTTTT
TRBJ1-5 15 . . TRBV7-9 CASSLGGHPNQPQHF TGTGCCAGCAGCTTAGGCGGACATCCCAATCAGCCCCAGCATTTT
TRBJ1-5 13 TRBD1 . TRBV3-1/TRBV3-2 CASSQTGRQPQHF TGTGCCAGCAGCCAGACAGGGCGTCAGCCCCAGCATTTT
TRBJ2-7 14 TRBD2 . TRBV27 CASSPRLASEEQYF TGTGCCAGCAGTCCTAGACTAGCTAGCGAGGAGCAGTACTTC
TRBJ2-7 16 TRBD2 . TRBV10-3 CAISVTSGKSSYEQYF TGTGCCATCAGTGTGACTAGCGGGAAAAGCTCCTACGAGCAGTACTTC
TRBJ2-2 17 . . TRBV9 CASTSGKGRQDTGELFF TGTGCCAGCACCTCTGGCAAGGGACGACAGGACACCGGGGAGCTGTTTTTT
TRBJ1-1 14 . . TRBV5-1 CASRTGPAETEAFF TGCGCCAGCAGAACAGGGCCGGCGGAAACTGAAGCTTTCTTT
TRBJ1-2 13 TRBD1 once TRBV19 CASRRGLGYGYTF TGTGCCAGTCGCAGGGGGCTCGGGTATGGCTACACCTTC
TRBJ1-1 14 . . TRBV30 CAWSVLGGSTEAFF TGTGCCTGGAGTGTACTTGGCGGGAGCACTGAAGCTTTCTTT
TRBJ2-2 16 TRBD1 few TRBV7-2 CASSLDRGPWGGELFF TGTGCCAGCAGCTTAGATAGGGGGCCCTGGGGCGGGGAGCTGTTTTTT
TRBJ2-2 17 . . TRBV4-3 CASSQDGRAGRTGELFF TGCGCCAGCAGCCAAGATGGTCGGGCAGGGCGTACCGGGGAGCTGTTTTTT
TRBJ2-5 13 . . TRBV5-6 CASSLSAEWTQYF TGTGCCAGCAGCTTGTCGGCGGAATGGACCCAGTACTTC
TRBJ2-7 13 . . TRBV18 CASSPIGPREQYF TGTGCCAGCTCACCAATTGGGCCTCGGGAGCAGTACTTC
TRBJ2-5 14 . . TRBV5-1 CASSLSAVQETQYF TGCGCCAGCAGCTTGAGCGCAGTACAAGAGACCCAGTACTTC